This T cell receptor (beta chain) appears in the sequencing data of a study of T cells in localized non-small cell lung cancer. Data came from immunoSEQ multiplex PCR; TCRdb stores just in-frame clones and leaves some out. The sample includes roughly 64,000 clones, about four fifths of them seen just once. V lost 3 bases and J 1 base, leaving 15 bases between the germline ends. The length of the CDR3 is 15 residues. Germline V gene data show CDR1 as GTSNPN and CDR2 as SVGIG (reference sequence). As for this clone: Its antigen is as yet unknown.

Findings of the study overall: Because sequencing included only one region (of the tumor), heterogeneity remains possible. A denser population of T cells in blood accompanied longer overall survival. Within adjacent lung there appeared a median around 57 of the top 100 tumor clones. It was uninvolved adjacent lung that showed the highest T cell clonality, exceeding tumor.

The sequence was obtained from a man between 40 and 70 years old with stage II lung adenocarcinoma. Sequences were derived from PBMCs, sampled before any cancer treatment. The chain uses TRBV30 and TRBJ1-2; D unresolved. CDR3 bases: TGTGCCTGGAGGGGAGGATATAAACTTAACTATGGCTACACCTTC. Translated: CAWRGGYKLNYGYTF.